The entry below describes one TCR beta chain. The data stem from a study of blood T cell repertoires in COVID-19. About the research overall: The United States, Italy and Spain were the sources of the acute and convalescent COVID-19 samples. Sources were T cells, B-cell-depleted T cells, or PBMCs; the material itself was cDNA or gDNA.

Original data processing: Amplification of reference gene primers provided the estimated nucleated cell counts. Clones were sequenced by immunoSEQ multiplex PCR, and TCRdb holds only the in-frame ones, with some missing. Clone size and the V and J calls come from that table; the DNA yielded D and trimming. Among about 210,000 clones listed, around 83% were seen once. Patients from Seattle were sampled longitudinally, starting during active infection. The material sequenced was peripheral blood. This receptor was identified in a woman between 65 and 79 years old with COVID-19, enrolled during active disease.

CDR3 coding DNA: TGTGCCAGCAGTTACTCGGCGGGAGGGCCAAACAATGAGCAGTTCTTC. Encoded protein: CASSYSAGGPNNEQFF. The chain combines TRBV6-2 or TRBV6-3 with TRBJ2-1; 9 nucleotides align to TRBD2. The CDR3 is made up of 16 amino acids. Germline assignment: CDR1 MNHEY and CDR2 SVGEGT. Trimming removed 0 bases from V and 5 bases from J; junction bases left unmatched: 5.